The 3 T cell receptor beta chains listed next were all sequenced from one sample in a study of blood T cell repertoires in COVID-19. Using immunoSEQ multiplex PCR, the repertoire was profiled, and TCRdb retains in-frame clones only, with some absent. Of 25,000 to 30,000 clones listed, 85% to 95% are singletons. Sequencing was carried out using peripheral blood. The receptor source for this set is an older woman with COVID-19, enrolled during active disease.

The chain recombines TRBV5-1 with TRBJ1-1; TRBD1 might be the D (5 bases). CDR1 and CDR2 from the germline V gene are SGHRS and YFSETQ. This CDR3 is built from 16 residues. V lost 3 bases and J 2 bases, leaving 17 bases between the germline ends. Written as DNA, the CDR3 is TGCGCCAGCAGCTCCGGGACGACCGGGACTAACACTGAAGCTTTCTTT. Its translation is CASSSGTTGTNTEAFF.

This chain joins TRBV28 and TRBJ2-7; D is perhaps TRBD1 (6 bases). Trimming pared 6 bases from V and 5 bases from J, leaving 20 bases between. Germline assignment: CDR1 MDHEN and CDR2 SYDVKM. The CDR3 has 15 amino acids. CDR3 coding DNA: TGTGCCAGCAGAAAGATCCGGGACACCTCTAACGAGCAGTACTTC. Its protein product is CASRKIRDTSNEQYF.

The chain carries TRBV7-9 and TRBJ2-1; D remains ambiguous. The germline V gene has CDR1 SEHNR and CDR2 FQNEAQ (reference sequence). The CDR3 runs to 11 residues. V lost 1 base and J lost 9, with 4 bases in between. The CDR3 coding sequence is TGTGCCAGCAGCTTAGGGAGTGAGCAGTTCTTC. Its protein product is CASSLGSEQFF.